These 19 T cell receptor beta chains were sequenced from one sample in a study of technical replicates of blood from four donors. The method was immunoSEQ multiplex PCR; TCRdb's version includes in-frame clones alone and lacks a portion of them. The data contain 60,000 to 85,000 clones, just under 97% of them singletons. The sequenced sample consisted of T cells isolated from PBMCs. These receptors all stem from a human donor in good health.

The CDR3 loop reads CASSSVVPQRIGELFF. CDR3 nucleotides: TGCGCCAGCAGCTCTGTGGTACCCCAGCGGATCGGGGAGCTGTTTTTT. V gene TRBV5-1 combines with J gene TRBJ2-2; D perhaps matches TRBD2 (5 bases). The V gene's germline CDR1 is SGHRS and CDR2 YFSETQ. This CDR3 spans 16 amino acids. V was trimmed by 3 bases and J by 7 bases, leaving 19 bases between them.

The chain has TRBV28 and TRBJ1-1, with TRBD1 as a possible D gene (5 bases). The CDR3 runs 14 residues. Deletions cut 2 bases from V and 0 bases from J, with 7 bases between. CDR1 and CDR2 from the germline V gene are MDHEN and SYDVKM. CDR3 amino acids: CASSLGGVNTEAFF. The CDR3 bases are TGTGCCAGCAGTTTAGGAGGGGTGAACACTGAAGCTTTCTTT.

The rearrangement uses TRBV5-8 and TRBJ2-7; unclear D gene. The CDR3 sequence is 13 residues long. V was pared by 2 bases and J by 4 bases, with 10 bases between. Germline V CDR1 and CDR2: SGHTS, YDEGEE. CDR3 DNA: TGTGCCAGCAGCTTCGGCCAGGCTTACGAGCAGTACTTC. Amino acids: CASSFGQAYEQYF.

The V and J genes are TRBV11-2 and TRBJ2-7; TRBD2 agrees at 10 bases. Germline V gene data show CDR1 as SGHAT and CDR2 as FQNNGV. This CDR3 is built from 15 residues. Losses at the gene ends were 5 bases for V and 9 bases for J; bases not matched to a gene: 13. CDR3 nucleotides: TGTGCCAGCAGCCAATCAGCGGGAGGGGGTACGGCGCAGTACTTC. Protein sequence: CASSQSAGGGTAQYF.

V and J are TRBV7-8 and TRBJ2-5, with a possible D match to TRBD1 (5 bases). V was trimmed by 1 base and J by 5 bases, leaving 11 bases between them. Germline V gives CDR1 SGHVS, CDR2 FQNEAQ. CDR3 size: 14 residues. The CDR3 loop is CASSLVPGLETQYF. The CDR3 DNA reads as TGTGCCAGCAGCTTAGTACCAGGGTTGGAGACCCAGTACTTC.

V usage is TRBV2 and J usage is TRBJ2-7, with 10 bases matching TRBD2. The length of the CDR3 is 16 residues. Trimming cost V 4 bases and J 3 bases; bases outside gene matches: 9. Germline V gene data show CDR1 as SNHLY and CDR2 as FYNNEI. CDR3 coding DNA: TGTGCCAGCAGTGGAGGGGGGCGGACTAGCGGCTACGAGCAGTACTTC. Translated, it gives CASSGGGRTSGYEQYF.

The chain links TRBV7-2 to TRBJ2-2, with TRBD2 as a possible D gene (5 bases). Between the trimmed V and J ends, which lost 6 bases and 1 base, there was a span of 15 bases. This CDR3 region has 16 residues. The germline V gene encodes CDR1 SGHTA and CDR2 FQGNSA. This CDR3 is CASSYGVAVNTGELFF. In DNA form, the CDR3 reads TGTGCCAGCAGTTACGGGGTCGCGGTGAACACCGGGGAGCTGTTTTTT. The full variable domain, with the rest looked up from reference TRBV7-2 and TRBJ2-2, is GAGVSQSPSNKVTEKGKDVELRCDPISGHTALYWYRQSLGQGLEFLIYFQGNSAPDKSGLPSDRFSAERTGGSVSTLTIQRTQQEDSAVYLCASSYGVAVNTGELFFGEGSRLTVL.

This sequence joins TRBV6-6 and TRBJ1-1; D remains unclear. This CDR3 region has 13 residues. V lost 4 bases to trimming and J lost 1 base, with 7 bases between them. The germline CDR1 and CDR2 sequences are MNHNY and SVGAGI (reference sequence). CDR3 sequence reads: CASSFGGNTEAFF. The DNA for the CDR3 is TGTGCCAGCAGTTTTGGAGGGAACACTGAAGCTTTCTTT.

This rearrangement joins TRBV27 to TRBJ1-5; D call uncertain. The CDR3 has 14 residues. The V end lost 2 bases, the J end lost 1 base, and 6 bases lay between the germline ends. CDR1 is MNHEY and CDR2 is SMNVEV in the germline V gene (reference sequence). CDR3 amino acids: CASSLSFSNQPQHF. In nucleotides, the CDR3 is TGTGCCAGCAGTTTAAGCTTCAGCAATCAGCCCCAGCATTTT.

This clone has only one observation. The DNA for the CDR3 is TGTGCCAGCAGTTACTCGAGGACAGCCTATGGCTACACCTTC. It specifies CASSYSRTAYGYTF. The J gene is TRBJ1-2, the V gene TRBV6-5; a weak D match, TRBD1 (6 bases). CDR1 is MNHEY and CDR2 is SVGAGI in the germline V gene. V shed 0 bases and J shed 4 bases, with 9 bases lying between them. The CDR3 has 14 residues.

This clone was picked up a small number of times. The chain links TRBV7-2 to TRBJ2-7; D gene ambiguous. The V gene's germline CDR1 is SGHTA and CDR2 FQGNSA. V was cut by 5 bases and J by 4 bases, with 15 bases left in between. The CDR3 extends over 14 amino acids. The CDR3 DNA reads TGTGCCAGCAGCAGAACGGGTCCCCGATACGAGCAGTACTTC. This encodes CASSRTGPRYEQYF.

The chain combines TRBV6-1 with TRBJ2-2; maybe TRBD2 (5 bases). The germline gives CDR1 MNHNS, CDR2 SASEGT. This CDR3 contains 14 residues. V was shortened by 9 bases and J by 8 bases, with 19 bases between the two germline ends. The CDR3 nucleotides are TGTGCCAGTAAAGTGGGATGGGGAGAAGGGGAGCTGTTTTTT. Amino acids: CASKVGWGEGELFF.

The count of this clone is one. This chain connects TRBV7-2 to TRBJ2-5, with 9 bases aligning to TRBD1. This CDR3 comprises 15 residues. V dropped 3 bases and J dropped 4; count of bases not matched to a gene: 6. The germline CDR1 and CDR2 sequences are SGHTA and FQGNSA. The CDR3 DNA sequence: TGTGCCAGCAGCTTCACAGGGGGCTGGGGAGAGACCCAGTACTTC. Its translation is CASSFTGGWGETQYF.

J is TRBJ1-1 and V is TRBV19, with 9 bases aligning to TRBD1. Germline V gene sequence: CDR1 LNHDA, CDR2 SQIVND (reference sequence). There are 12 residues in the CDR3. With 6 bases clipped from V and 10 bases from J, the junction kept 6 bases outside the gene matches. CDR3 in amino acids: CASSSGTGLAFF. Written as DNA, the CDR3 is TGTGCCAGTAGCTCCGGGACAGGGCTAGCTTTCTTT.

V is TRBV4-1 and J is TRBJ1-4; D not resolved. The germline gives CDR1 MGHRA, CDR2 YSYEKL. Trimming took 1 base from V and 8 from J, leaving 8 bases between them. CDR3 size: 13 residues. CDR3 loop: CASSQVLLEKLFF. Written as DNA, the CDR3 is TGCGCCAGCAGCCAAGTACTGCTGGAAAAACTGTTTTTT.

The CDR3 region has the DNA TGTGCCAGCAGTTTACGGGAGAAGGAGTACTTC. It translates to CASSLREKEYF. The chain links TRBV28 to TRBJ2-7; D perhaps matches TRBD2 (6 bases). The V end was cut by 2 bases, the J end by 11 bases, with 10 bases between. The CDR3 totals 11 residues. CDR1 and CDR2 from the germline V gene are MDHEN and SYDVKM.

The rearrangement uses TRBV6-1 and TRBJ1-1; D is undetermined. The germline V and J ends were trimmed by 4 bases and 1 base, with 4 bases remaining between them. Germline V lookup: CDR1 MNHNS, CDR2 SASEGT. The CDR3 loop spans 12 amino acids. The chain's CDR3 is CASSVGNTEAFF. DNA for the CDR3: TGTGCCAGCAGTGTCGGGAACACTGAAGCTTTCTTT.

The chain carries TRBV4-2 and TRBJ2-7, with TRBD1 matching 7 bases. There are 16 residues in the CDR3. V dropped 1 base and J dropped 1; count of bases not matched to a gene: 7. Germline CDR1 and CDR2: LGHNA and YNFKEQ. This CDR3 is CASSQGRTGASYEQYF. CDR3 sequence (DNA): TGTGCCAGCAGCCAAGGACGGACAGGAGCGTCCTACGAGCAGTACTTC.

This chain links TRBV27 with TRBJ2-3; no clear D. The V end lost 4 bases, the J end lost 1 base, and 9 bases lay between the germline ends. The germline V gene encodes CDR1 MNHEY and CDR2 SMNVEV (reference sequence). CDR3 length: 14 residues. The CDR3 is CASSYSAGTDTQYF. In DNA, the CDR3 is TGTGCCAGCAGTTACAGTGCAGGCACAGATACGCAGTATTTT.